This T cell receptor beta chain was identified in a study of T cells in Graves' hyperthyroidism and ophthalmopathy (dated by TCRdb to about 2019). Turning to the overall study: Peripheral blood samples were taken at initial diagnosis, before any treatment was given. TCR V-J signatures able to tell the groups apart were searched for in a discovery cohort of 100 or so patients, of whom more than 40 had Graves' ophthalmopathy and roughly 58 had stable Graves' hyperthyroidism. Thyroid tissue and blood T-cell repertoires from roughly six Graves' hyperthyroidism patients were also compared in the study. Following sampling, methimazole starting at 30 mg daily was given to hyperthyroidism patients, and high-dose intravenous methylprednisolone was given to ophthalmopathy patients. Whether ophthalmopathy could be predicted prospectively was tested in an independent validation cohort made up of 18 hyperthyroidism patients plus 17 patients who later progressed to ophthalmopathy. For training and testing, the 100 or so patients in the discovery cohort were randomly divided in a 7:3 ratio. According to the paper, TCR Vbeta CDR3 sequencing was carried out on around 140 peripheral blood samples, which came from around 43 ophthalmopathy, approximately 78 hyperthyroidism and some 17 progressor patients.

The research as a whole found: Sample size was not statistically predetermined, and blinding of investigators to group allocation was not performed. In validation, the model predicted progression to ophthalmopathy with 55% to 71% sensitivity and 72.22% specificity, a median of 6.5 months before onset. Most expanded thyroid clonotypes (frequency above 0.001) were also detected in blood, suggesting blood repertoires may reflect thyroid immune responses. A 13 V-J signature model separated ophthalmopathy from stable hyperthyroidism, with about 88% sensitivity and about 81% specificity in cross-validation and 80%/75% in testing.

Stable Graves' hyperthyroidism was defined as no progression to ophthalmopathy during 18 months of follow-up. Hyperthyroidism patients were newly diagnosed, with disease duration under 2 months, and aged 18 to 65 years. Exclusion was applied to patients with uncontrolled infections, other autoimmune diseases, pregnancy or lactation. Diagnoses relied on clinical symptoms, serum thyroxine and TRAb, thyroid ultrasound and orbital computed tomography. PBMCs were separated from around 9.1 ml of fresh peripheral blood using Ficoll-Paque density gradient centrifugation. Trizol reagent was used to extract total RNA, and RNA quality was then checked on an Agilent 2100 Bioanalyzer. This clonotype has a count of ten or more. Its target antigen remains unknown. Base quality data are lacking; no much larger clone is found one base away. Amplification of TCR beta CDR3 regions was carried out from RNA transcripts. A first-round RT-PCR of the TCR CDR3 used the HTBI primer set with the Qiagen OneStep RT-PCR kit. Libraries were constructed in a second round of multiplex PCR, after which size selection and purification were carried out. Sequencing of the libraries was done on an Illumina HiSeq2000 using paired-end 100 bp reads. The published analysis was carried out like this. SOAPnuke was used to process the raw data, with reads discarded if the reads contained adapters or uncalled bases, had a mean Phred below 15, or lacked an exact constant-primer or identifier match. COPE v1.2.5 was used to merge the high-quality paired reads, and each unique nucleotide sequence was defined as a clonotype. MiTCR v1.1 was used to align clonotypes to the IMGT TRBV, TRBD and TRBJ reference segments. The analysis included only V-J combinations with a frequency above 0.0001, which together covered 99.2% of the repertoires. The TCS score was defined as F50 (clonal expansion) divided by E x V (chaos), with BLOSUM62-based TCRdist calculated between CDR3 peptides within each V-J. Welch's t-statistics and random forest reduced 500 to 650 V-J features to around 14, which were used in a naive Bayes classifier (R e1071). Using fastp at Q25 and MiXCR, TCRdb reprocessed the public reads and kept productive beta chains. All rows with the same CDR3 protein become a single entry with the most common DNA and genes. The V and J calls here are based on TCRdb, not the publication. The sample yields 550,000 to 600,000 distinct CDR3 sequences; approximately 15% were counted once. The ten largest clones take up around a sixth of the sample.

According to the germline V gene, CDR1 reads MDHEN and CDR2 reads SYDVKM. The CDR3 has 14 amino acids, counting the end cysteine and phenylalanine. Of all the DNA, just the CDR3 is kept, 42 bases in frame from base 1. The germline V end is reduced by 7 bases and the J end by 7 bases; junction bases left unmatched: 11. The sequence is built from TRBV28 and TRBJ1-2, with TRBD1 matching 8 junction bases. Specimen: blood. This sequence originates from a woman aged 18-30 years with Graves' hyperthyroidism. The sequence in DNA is TGTGCCAGCACCTCCCGGGACAGGCCCCTTGGCTACACCTTC. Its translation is CASTSRDRPLGYTF.